These 31 T cell receptor beta chains originate from one sample sequenced in a study of blood T cell repertoires in COVID-19. Repertoires were generated with immunoSEQ multiplex PCR, while TCRdb's copy carries only in-frame clones and drops some. Of about 200,000 clones listed, more than 65% are singletons. The sample taken for sequencing was peripheral blood. These receptors were obtained from a woman over 75 with acute or convalescent COVID-19.

This chain uses TRBV7-2 with TRBJ1-6; no clear D gene. The CDR3 has 16 amino acids. Trimming took 0 bases from V and 7 from J, leaving 13 bases between them. Germline V gene data show CDR1 as SGHTA and CDR2 as FQGNSA. The CDR3 region is CASSLAATSMNSPLHF. The CDR3 coding sequence is TGTGCCAGCAGCTTAGCGGCGACAAGTATGAATTCACCCCTCCACTTT.

This chain links TRBV2 with TRBJ1-2; D is unclear. The germline V gene encodes CDR1 SNHLY and CDR2 FYNNEI. The CDR3 loop spans 12 amino acids. Trimming stripped 7 bases from V and 9 bases from J, with 15 bases between. The CDR3 here is CASTQAPFSYTF. CDR3 sequence (DNA): TGTGCCAGCACTCAGGCCCCATTTAGCTACACCTTC.

CDR3 nucleotides: TGTGCCAGCTCACCTCAGGGTCCCGAGCAGTACTTC. It yields the protein CASSPQGPEQYF. This chain joins TRBV18 and TRBJ2-7, with TRBD1 as a possible D gene (5 bases). The germline V gene encodes CDR1 KGHSH and CDR2 LQKENI. V was pared by 3 bases and J by 6 bases, with 9 bases between. The CDR3 loop spans 12 amino acids.

This clone was seen a handful of times. This rearrangement joins TRBV18 to TRBJ2-3; 8 bases line up with TRBD2. The junction had 6 bases not matched to a gene; V was cut back by 0 bases and J by 1 base. The CDR3 covers 17 residues. CDR1 is KGHSH, CDR2 LQKENI, per germline. In DNA, the CDR3 is TGTGCCAGCTCACCACCGGGTCGAGCGGGGGGCACAGATACGCAGTATTTT. Residues: CASSPPGRAGGTDTQYF.

This chain joins TRBV6-1 and TRBJ1-1, with 7 positions matching TRBD1. Germline V gene data show CDR1 as MNHNS and CDR2 as SASEGT. The CDR3 loop spans 15 amino acids. The J segment lost 4 bases and the V segment lost 6 bases, leaving 11 bases of the junction unmatched. The DNA for the CDR3 is TGTGCCAGCAGGGAGCCACAGGGGAGGAGCACTGAAGCTTTCTTT. Translation: CASREPQGRSTEAFF.

In its sample, this clone was seen a few times. This chain connects TRBV19 to TRBJ2-6; TRBD2 agrees at 11 bases. Trimming at V came to 3 bases and at J to 2 bases, leaving 3 bases not matched to a gene. Germline assignment: CDR1 LNHDA and CDR2 SQIVND (reference sequence). This CDR3 is built from 17 residues. The CDR3 DNA is TGTGCCAGTAGTATCCTAGCGGGGGGTCCTGGGGCCAACGTCCTGACTTTC. Amino acid sequence: CASSILAGGPGANVLTF. Filled out from reference TRBV19 and TRBJ2-6, the complete variable domain reads DGGITQSPKYLFRKEGQNVTLSCEQNLNHDAMYWYRQDPGQGLRLIYYSQIVNDFQKGDIAEGYSVSREKKESFPLTVTSAQKNPTAFYLCASSILAGGPGANVLTFGAGSRLTVL.

V gene TRBV6-4 combines with J gene TRBJ2-3, with D maybe TRBD2 (5 bases). Trimming removed 3 bases at V and 2 bases at J, with 6 bases between. Germline V gene lookup returns CDR1 MRHNA and CDR2 SNTAGT. This CDR3 has 13 amino acids. CDR3 loop: CASSEDFTDTQYF. CDR3 nucleotides: TGTGCCAGCAGTGAGGACTTCACAGATACGCAGTATTTT.

The rearrangement uses TRBV6-5 and TRBJ1-5; D is ambiguous. The CDR3 sequence is 15 residues long. Trimming took 6 bases from V and 6 from J, leaving 18 bases between them. Germline V gene data show CDR1 as MNHEY and CDR2 as SVGAGI. The chain's CDR3 is CASSPREKAGQPQHF. For the CDR3, the DNA is TGTGCCAGCAGCCCCAGAGAGAAGGCAGGTCAGCCCCAGCATTTT.

This clone was observed a handful of times. V gene TRBV5-1 combines with J gene TRBJ1-6, with D hard to call. The CDR3 covers 15 residues. CDR1 is SGHRS and CDR2 is YFSETQ in the germline V gene. V lost 0 bases, J lost 7 bases, and 11 bases lay in between. The CDR3 sequence: CASSLVGNGNSPLHF. CDR3 nucleotide sequence: TGCGCCAGCAGCTTGGTGGGCAATGGAAATTCACCCCTCCACTTT. Full variable domain (rest looked up from reference TRBV5-1 and TRBJ1-6): KAGVTQTPRYLIKTRGQQVTLSCSPISGHRSVSWYQQTPGQGLQFLFEYFSETQRNKGNFPGRFSGRQFSNSRSEMNVSTLELGDSALYLCASSLVGNGNSPLHFGNGTRLTVT.

V and J are TRBV25-1 and TRBJ1-5; 8 nucleotides agree with TRBD1. Trimming removed 4 bases from V and 7 bases from J; junction bases left unmatched: 3. Germline-derived CDR1 and CDR2 are MGHDK and SYGVNS. This CDR3 is 13 amino acids long. The DNA of the CDR3 is TGTGCCAGCAGTGGTCAGGGGGCGCAGCCCCAGCATTTT. It codes for CASSGQGAQPQHF.

The CDR3 nucleotides are TGTGCCAACAGACAGATCTACGAGCAGTACTTC. This codes for CANRQIYEQYF. The gene calls are TRBV24-1 and TRBJ2-7, with TRBD1 as a possible D gene (5 bases). The CDR3 has 11 amino acids. The ends were cut back, 11 bases at V and 3 bases at J, with 10 bases in the middle. From germline, CDR1 is KGHDR and CDR2 SFDVKD.

The V call is TRBV6-1, the J call TRBJ2-3; D is perhaps TRBD1 (5 bases). Trimming left V 2 bases short and J 0 bases short, with 9 bases between. Germline V gene sequence: CDR1 MNHNS, CDR2 SASEGT. The CDR3 runs 15 residues. The CDR3 nucleotides are TGTGCCAGCAGTGAATTGACAGCTAGCACAGATACGCAGTATTTT. This gives the protein CASSELTASTDTQYF.

This sequence joins TRBV6-5 and TRBJ1-6, with D possibly TRBD1 on 6 matching bases. CDR3 size: 16 residues. Per the germline V gene, CDR1 is MNHEY and CDR2 is SVGAGI. V dropped 2 bases and J dropped 7 bases, with 15 bases sitting between them. Here the CDR3 DNA reads TGTGCCAGCAGTTACCCGCGGGCAGGGGTGAATTCACCCCTCCACTTT. Its protein is CASSYPRAGVNSPLHF.

V is TRBV28 and J is TRBJ1-2; TRBD1 matches 7 bases. Per the germline V gene, CDR1 is MDHEN and CDR2 is SYDVKM. The CDR3 spans 15 residues. Trimming took 6 bases from V and 0 from J; bases not matched to a gene: 7. CDR3 nucleotides: TGTGCCAGCAGAAATTCGGGACAGCCTAACTATGGCTACACCTTC. Amino acid sequence: CASRNSGQPNYGYTF.

The rearrangement uses TRBV6-5 and TRBJ2-2; possibly TRBD1 for D (5 bases). This CDR3 is 15 amino acids long. V was shortened by 6 bases and J by 2 bases, with 13 bases between the two germline ends. Germline CDR1 is MNHEY and CDR2 is SVGAGI. The CDR3: CASSLSRANTGELFF. The CDR3 DNA reads TGTGCCAGCAGCCTTTCCAGGGCAAACACCGGGGAGCTGTTTTTT.

V usage is TRBV4-1 and J usage is TRBJ1-1; the D is unclear. The germline CDR1 and CDR2 sequences are MGHRA and YSYEKL. There are 11 residues in the CDR3. The V gene lost 1 base and the J gene lost 11 bases, with 8 bases spanning the gap. DNA of the CDR3: TGCGCCAGCAGCCAAGCAGTCGTCGCTTTCTTT. Translated, it gives CASSQAVVAFF.

This chain links TRBV6-1 with TRBJ2-7; TRBD2 agrees at 14 bases. With 3 bases clipped from V and 1 base from J, the junction kept 11 bases outside the gene matches. CDR3 length: 19 residues. The germline V gene has CDR1 MNHNS and CDR2 SASEGT. CDR3 in amino acids: CASSDSFGLAGGRSYEQYF. The CDR3 coding sequence is TGTGCCAGCAGTGATAGTTTCGGACTAGCGGGAGGAAGGTCCTACGAGCAGTACTTC.

This clone was picked up a small number of times. This rearrangement joins TRBV4-1 to TRBJ2-1, with D possibly TRBD1 on 6 matching bases. Germline CDR1 reads MGHRA; CDR2 reads YSYEKL. The CDR3 extends over 19 amino acids. Deletions cut 4 bases from V and 1 base from J, with 23 bases between. The CDR3 DNA sequence: TGCGCCAGCAGCCCAGGGGCAGGGGATAATAGTTGGTCCTACAATGAGCAGTTCTTC. Translated: CASSPGAGDNSWSYNEQFF.

The rearrangement uses TRBV29-1 and TRBJ2-7; D is perhaps TRBD2 (5 bases). This CDR3 has 14 amino acids. CDR1 and CDR2 (germline): SQVTM, ANQGSEA. Trimming removed 6 bases from V and 3 bases from J, with 18 bases in between. This chain's CDR3 is CSVGESRRLYEQYF. DNA for the CDR3: TGCAGCGTCGGGGAGTCCCGTCGACTCTACGAGCAGTACTTC.

V and J are TRBV7-8 and TRBJ2-7; 11 positions match TRBD2. The germline V gene has CDR1 SGHVS and CDR2 FQNEAQ. This CDR3 spans 17 amino acids. The V and J ends lost 5 bases and 3 bases, in that order; junction bases with no gene match: 12. The CDR3 loop reads CASSPWTSGSSGYEQYF. The CDR3 DNA reads TGTGCCAGCAGCCCCTGGACTAGCGGGTCCAGCGGCTACGAGCAGTACTTC.

The gene calls are TRBV27 and TRBJ1-2; D possibly corresponds to TRBD1 (5 bases). The CDR3 length is 15 residues. V was cut by 6 bases and J by 8 bases, with 22 bases left in between. Germline CDR1 reads MNHEY; CDR2 reads SMNVEV (reference sequence). The CDR3 loop is CASSSVGRMPRGYTF. CDR3 nucleotide sequence: TGTGCCAGCAGCTCAGTGGGGCGGATGCCCAGGGGCTACACCTTC.

This rearrangement joins TRBV19 to TRBJ2-2; TRBD1 might be the D (6 bases). V was pared by 6 bases and J by 2 bases, with 16 bases between. CDR3 length: 16 amino acids. CDR1 LNHDA and CDR2 SQIVND come from the germline V gene (reference sequence). Here the CDR3 DNA reads TGTGCCAGTAGGTTTCGGGGACATACCAACACCGGGGAGCTGTTTTTT. Protein sequence: CASRFRGHTNTGELFF.

The rearrangement joins TRBV12-3 or TRBV12-4 to TRBJ1-3; D remains ambiguous. The V end lost 7 bases, the J end lost 4 bases, and 11 bases lay between the germline ends. This CDR3 spans 13 amino acids. DNA for the CDR3: TGTGCCAGCAACCGGGAGGGAGGAAACACCATATATTTT. Its protein is CASNREGGNTIYF.

This chain uses TRBV21-1 with TRBJ1-5; no check of the table's D call, TRBD1, against the DNA was made. TRBV21-1 is labeled a pseudogene. The CDR3 extends over 19 amino acids. The CDR3 DNA follows: TGTGCCAGCAGCAAAGCGGTGGCAGGGGGCGATTTGAGCAATCAGCCCCAGCATTTT. Its translation: CASSKAVAGGDLSNQPQHF.

This clone was seen a handful of times. The gene calls are TRBV3-1 (or the pseudogene TRBV3-2) and TRBJ2-2, with TRBD2 matching 12 bases. V dropped 3 bases and J dropped 8; count of bases not matched to a gene: 4. This CDR3 has 15 amino acids. Germline values: CDR1 LGHDT, CDR2 YNNKEL (reference sequence). The CDR3 nucleotides are TGTGCCAGCAGCCAGGGCGGGACTAGCGGGGGGGAGCTGTTTTTT. It codes for CASSQGGTSGGELFF.

This sequence joins TRBV9 and TRBJ2-7, with D perhaps matching TRBD2 (5 bases). This CDR3 is built from 15 residues. Germline CDR1 SGDLS, CDR2 YYNGEE. V was clipped by 0 bases and J by 4 bases, with 14 bases between them. Here the CDR3 reads CASSVVPGMAYEQYF. Here the CDR3 DNA reads TGTGCCAGCAGCGTAGTCCCGGGGATGGCGTACGAGCAGTACTTC.

In its sample, this clone was seen once. This chain joins TRBV9 and TRBJ2-2; TRBD2 matches at 8 bases. This CDR3 is built from 17 residues. In germline, CDR1 is SGDLS, CDR2 YYNGEE. The ends lost 2 bases at V and 3 bases at J; junction bases unmatched: 9. The CDR3 DNA reads TGTGCCAGCAGCGTGAGATTCGGGACTAGGGACACCGGGGAGCTGTTTTTT. Its protein product is CASSVRFGTRDTGELFF.

J is TRBJ2-5 and V is TRBV7-7; 11 bases map to TRBD2. This CDR3 has 15 residues. Germline trimming cut 4 bases from V and 4 bases from J; bases unmatched to any gene: 5. CDR1 is SSHAT, CDR2 FNYEAQ, per germline (reference sequence). The DNA of the CDR3 is TGTGCCAGCAGCTATAGCGGGGGGGCCCGAGAGACCCAGTACTTC. It translates to CASSYSGGARETQYF.

The V gene is TRBV27, the J gene TRBJ2-7, with 9 bases identical to TRBD1. The J segment lost 3 bases and the V segment lost 3 bases, leaving 6 bases of the junction unmatched. The CDR3 consists of 15 residues. CDR1 is MNHEY, CDR2 SMNVEV, per germline (reference sequence). In DNA form, the CDR3 reads TGTGCCAGCAGTTTTAGACAGGGGGGAGGCTACGAGCAGTACTTC. Translated, it gives CASSFRQGGGYEQYF.

The rearrangement links TRBV28 to TRBJ1-2, with a tentative D call TRBD1 (6 bases). Per the germline V gene, CDR1 is MDHEN and CDR2 is SYDVKM. The CDR3 has 13 residues. The V gene lost 9 bases and the J gene lost 4 bases, with 15 bases spanning the gap. The CDR3 is CARALQGGYGYTF. In nucleotides, the CDR3 is TGTGCCAGAGCCTTACAGGGCGGCTATGGCTACACCTTC.

The chain recombines TRBV28 with TRBJ1-6; tentatively, D is TRBD1 (6 bases). The germline gives CDR1 MDHEN, CDR2 SYDVKM. The CDR3 is made up of 17 amino acids. V shed 6 bases and J shed 7 bases, with 22 bases lying between them. The CDR3 is CASRASGGPIQNSPLHF. The CDR3 nucleotides read TGTGCCAGCAGGGCTTCGGGGGGCCCCATACAAAATTCACCCCTCCACTTT.